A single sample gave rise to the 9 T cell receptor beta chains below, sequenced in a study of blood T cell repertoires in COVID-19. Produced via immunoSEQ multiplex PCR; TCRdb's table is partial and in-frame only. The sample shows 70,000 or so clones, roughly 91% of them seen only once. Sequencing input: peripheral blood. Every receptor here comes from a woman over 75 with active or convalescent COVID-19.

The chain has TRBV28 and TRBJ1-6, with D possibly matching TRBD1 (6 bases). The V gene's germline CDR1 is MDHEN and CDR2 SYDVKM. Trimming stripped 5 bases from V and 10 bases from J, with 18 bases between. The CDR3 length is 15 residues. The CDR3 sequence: CASSLAGGAWSPLHF. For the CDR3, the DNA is TGTGCCAGCAGTCTAGCCGGGGGGGCTTGGTCACCCCTCCACTTT.

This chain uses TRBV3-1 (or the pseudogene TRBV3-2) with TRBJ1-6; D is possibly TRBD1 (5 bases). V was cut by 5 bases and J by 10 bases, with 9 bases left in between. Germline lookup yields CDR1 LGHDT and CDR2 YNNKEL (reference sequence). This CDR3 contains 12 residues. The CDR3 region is CASSFGGSPLHF. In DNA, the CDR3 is TGTGCCAGCAGCTTTGGGGGGTCACCCCTCCACTTT.

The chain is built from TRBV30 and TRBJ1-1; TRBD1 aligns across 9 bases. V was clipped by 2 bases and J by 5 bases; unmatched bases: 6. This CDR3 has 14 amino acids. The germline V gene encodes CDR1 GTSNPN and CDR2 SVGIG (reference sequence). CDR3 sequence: CAWSTTGGKTEAFF. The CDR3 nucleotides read TGTGCCTGGAGTACAACAGGGGGCAAGACTGAAGCTTTCTTT.

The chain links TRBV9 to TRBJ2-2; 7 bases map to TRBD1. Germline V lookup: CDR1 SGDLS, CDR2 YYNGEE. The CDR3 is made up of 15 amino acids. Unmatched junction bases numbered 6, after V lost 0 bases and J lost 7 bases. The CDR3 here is CASSVDRGVIGELFF. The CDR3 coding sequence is TGTGCCAGCAGCGTAGACAGGGGAGTTATCGGGGAGCTGTTTTTT. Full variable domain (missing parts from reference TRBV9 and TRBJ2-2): DSGVTQTPKHLITATGQRVTLRCSPRSGDLSVYWYQQSLDQGLQFLIQYYNGEERAKGNILERFSAQQFPDLHSELNLSSLELGDSALYFCASSVDRGVIGELFFGEGSRLTVL.

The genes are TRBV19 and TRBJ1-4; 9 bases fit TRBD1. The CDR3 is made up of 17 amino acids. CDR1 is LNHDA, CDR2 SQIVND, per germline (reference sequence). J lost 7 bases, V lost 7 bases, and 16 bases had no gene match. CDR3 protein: CASNHPYGDREREKLFF. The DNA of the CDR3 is TGTGCCAGTAACCACCCCTATGGGGACAGGGAGCGTGAAAAACTGTTTTTT.

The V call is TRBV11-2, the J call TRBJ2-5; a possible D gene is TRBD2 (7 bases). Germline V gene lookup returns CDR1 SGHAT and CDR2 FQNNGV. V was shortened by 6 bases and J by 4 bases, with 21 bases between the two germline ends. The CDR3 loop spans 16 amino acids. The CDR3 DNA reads TGTGCCAGCAGTTTGTGGCGGGGGCCGGGCCCAGAGACCCAGTACTTC. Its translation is CASSLWRGPGPETQYF.

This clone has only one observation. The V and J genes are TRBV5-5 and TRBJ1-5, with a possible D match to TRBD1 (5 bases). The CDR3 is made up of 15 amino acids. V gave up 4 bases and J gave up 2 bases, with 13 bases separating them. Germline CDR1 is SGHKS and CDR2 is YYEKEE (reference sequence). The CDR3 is CASSLQGFGNQPQHF. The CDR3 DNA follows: TGTGCCAGCAGCCTGCAGGGTTTTGGCAATCAGCCCCAGCATTTT.

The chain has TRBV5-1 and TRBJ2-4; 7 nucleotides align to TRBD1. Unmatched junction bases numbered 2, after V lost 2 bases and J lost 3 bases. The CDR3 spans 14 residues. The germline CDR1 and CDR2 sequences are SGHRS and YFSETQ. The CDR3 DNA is TGCGCCAGCAGCTTTGGGACAGACAAAAACATTCAGTACTTC. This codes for CASSFGTDKNIQYF.

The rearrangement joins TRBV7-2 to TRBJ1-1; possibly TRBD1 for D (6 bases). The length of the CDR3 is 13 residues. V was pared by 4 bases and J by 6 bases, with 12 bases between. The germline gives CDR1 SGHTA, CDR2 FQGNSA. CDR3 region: CASSSYRASEAFF. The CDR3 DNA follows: TGTGCCAGCAGCTCCTACAGGGCTTCTGAAGCTTTCTTT. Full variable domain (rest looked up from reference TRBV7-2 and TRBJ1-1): GAGVSQSPSNKVTEKGKDVELRCDPISGHTALYWYRQSLGQGLEFLIYFQGNSAPDKSGLPSDRFSAERTGGSVSTLTIQRTQQEDSAVYLCASSSYRASEAFFGQGTRLTVV.